Reported below is one TCR beta chain. This specimen belongs to a study of CD8 T cells in Susac syndrome. The multiple sclerosis controls were treatment-naive patients affected by stable or active relapsing-remitting disease. CDR1 is LGHNA, CDR2 YSLEER, per germline. The CDR3 spans 17 residues. V was clipped by 1 base and J by 4 bases; unmatched bases: 6. It was with random hexamers that about 0.45 to 1 ug RNA was reverse transcribed. Amplification of TCR beta CDR3 by immunoSEQ multiplex PCR spanned 54 Vbeta and 13 Jbeta. In TCRdb, the immunoSEQ multiplex PCR reads were re-called with MiXCR into one record per CDR3 protein. Of approximately 300,000 distinct CDR3 sequences listed, 70% to 90% are singletons.

This sequence originates from a human donor with multiple sclerosis. Sequenced material: CD8+ T cells from PBMCs. J is TRBJ2-3 and V is TRBV4-3; 12 bases line up with TRBD2. CDR3 sequence: CASSQGRLAGASDTQYF. The CDR3 nucleotides are TGCGCCAGCAGCCAAGGAAGACTAGCGGGAGCGTCAGATACGCAGTATTTT.